These 26 T cell receptor beta chains were sequenced from one sample in a study of CD8 T cells in Susac syndrome. Random hexamers were used to reverse transcribe an amount of 0.5 to 1 ug RNA. Each CDR3 protein is one row after TCRdb ran MiXCR on the immunoSEQ multiplex PCR reads. The repertoire holds approximately 110,000 distinct CDR3 sequences, with 80% to 95% as singletons. The sample consisted of CD8+ T cells from PBMCs. The origin of the receptors is a human donor with multiple sclerosis.

The chain has TRBV19 and TRBJ2-2; 9 positions match TRBD2. V dropped 5 bases and J dropped 1; count of bases not matched to a gene: 11. CDR3 size: 18 residues. The V gene's germline CDR1 is LNHDA and CDR2 SQIVND (reference sequence). The CDR3: CASSLTSGYFLNTGELFF. In DNA, the CDR3 is TGTGCCAGTAGTTTGACTAGCGGATATTTTTTGAACACCGGGGAGCTGTTTTTT.

This sequence joins TRBV6-6 and TRBJ1-1; tentative D call: TRBD1 (5 bases). This CDR3 region has 12 residues. V was trimmed by 5 bases and J by 10 bases, leaving 14 bases between them. Germline CDR1 and CDR2: MNHNY and SVGAGI (reference sequence). The CDR3 DNA reads TGTGCCAGCAGTAACCCTGGCGGGGGAGCTTTCTTT. Residues: CASSNPGGGAFF.

The CDR3 DNA follows: TGTGCCAGCAGCGTAGCTGGCTCCCCGGCTTCCGCAGATACGCAGTATTTT. Translating gives CASSVAGSPASADTQYF. V and J are TRBV9 and TRBJ2-3; D is uncertain. The CDR3 contains 17 residues. Germline loops: CDR1 SGDLS, CDR2 YYNGEE. V was clipped by 0 bases and J by 4 bases, with 18 bases between them.

As concerns this clonotype: A read error may account for a junction end that differs from germline. This chain uses TRBV4-1 with TRBJ1-1, with a tentative D call TRBD1 (6 bases). This CDR3 spans 15 amino acids. The germline gives CDR1 MGHRA, CDR2 YSYEKL. The CDR3 DNA reads as TGCGCCAGCAGCCCTACCTTTACAGGGAACACTGAAGTTTTCTTT. This sequence encodes CASSPTFTGNTEVFF.

The V and J genes are TRBV27 and TRBJ1-3, with D unresolved. CDR1 and CDR2 (germline): MNHEY, SMNVEV (reference sequence). Trimming took 9 bases from V and 0 from J, leaving 12 bases between them. The CDR3 is made up of 14 amino acids. The CDR3 sequence: CASGQASSGNTIYF. CDR3 nucleotides: TGTGCCAGTGGCCAGGCGAGCTCTGGAAACACCATATATTTT.

On this clonotype itself: Compared with germline, one end of the junction differs, possibly owing to a read error. The rearrangement links TRBV6-4 to TRBJ1-2; D call uncertain. The germline V gene has CDR1 MRHNA and CDR2 SNTAGT. The CDR3 is 12 amino acids. For the CDR3, the DNA is TGTGCCAGCAGGGACTCTTCCTATGGCTACACCTTC. The encoded protein is CASRDSSYGYTF.

The J gene is TRBJ2-3, the V gene TRBV24-1, with no clear D. The CDR3 spans 13 residues. V lost 1 base and J 2 bases, leaving 3 bases between the germline ends. Germline V lookup: CDR1 KGHDR, CDR2 SFDVKD. CDR3: CATSDFPTDTQYF. DNA of the CDR3: TGTGCCACCAGTGATTTTCCCACAGATACGCAGTATTTT.

The V gene is TRBV6-6, the J gene TRBJ1-6; D is unresolved. Germline CDR1 MNHNY, CDR2 SVGAGI (reference sequence). The V gene lost 5 bases and the J gene lost 12 bases, with 8 bases spanning the gap. The CDR3 spans 11 residues. CDR3 in DNA: TGTGCCAGCAGTGTGGGGATACCCCTCCACTTT. Protein product: CASSVGIPLHF.

The chain has TRBV3-1 and TRBJ1-4, with D possibly being TRBD1 (6 bases). Germline CDR1 LGHDT, CDR2 YNNKEL (reference sequence). Trimming took off 4 bases at V and 0 bases at J, with 9 bases between the two ends. This CDR3 has 15 amino acids. The CDR3 loop reads CASSPGQTTNEKLFF. CDR3 bases: TGTGCCAGCAGCCCTGGACAGACAACTAATGAAAAACTGTTTTTT.

The chain uses TRBV14 and TRBJ2-3; D is ambiguous. Germline V lookup: CDR1 SGHDN, CDR2 FVKESK. The germline V and J ends were trimmed by 2 bases and 1 base, with 7 bases remaining between them. The CDR3 loop spans 14 amino acids. For the CDR3, the DNA is TGTGCCAGCAGCCAATTAGTTCGCACAGATACGCAGTATTTT. Amino acids: CASSQLVRTDTQYF.

J is TRBJ2-1 and V is TRBV13; 8 nucleotides line up with TRBD2. CDR1 and CDR2 (germline): PRHDT, FYEKMQ (reference sequence). The V gene end was trimmed by 4 bases and the J gene end by 6 bases; junction bases not matched to a gene: 2. The CDR3 contains 13 residues. The CDR3 coding sequence is TGTGCCAGCAGCTCCGGACTAGCCAATGAGCAGTTCTTC. Protein sequence: CASSSGLANEQFF.

This rearrangement joins TRBV15 to TRBJ2-1, with no clear D. The CDR3 contains 16 residues. Trimming stripped 0 bases from V and 4 bases from J, with 13 bases between. The germline V gene has CDR1 LNHNV and CDR2 YYDKDF (reference sequence). The CDR3 sequence: CATSREGGELYNEQFF. The DNA for the CDR3 is TGTGCCACCAGCAGAGAGGGTGGTGAGCTTTACAATGAGCAGTTCTTC.

The chain combines TRBV29-1 with TRBJ2-7, with 13 bases fitting TRBD2. The V and J ends lost 6 bases and 4 bases, in that order; junction bases with no gene match: 9. Germline values: CDR1 SQVTM, CDR2 ANQGSEA. This CDR3 contains 15 residues. The CDR3 coding sequence is TGCAGCGTCCCCGGGACTAGCGGGGACGGATACGAGCAGTACTTC. It is translated as CSVPGTSGDGYEQYF.

This rearrangement joins TRBV24-1 to TRBJ2-7, with 8 bases fitting TRBD1. Germline-derived CDR1 and CDR2 are KGHDR and SFDVKD. After removal of 5 bases from V and 3 bases from J, the junction contained 2 bases not matched to a gene. The CDR3 is 13 residues long. The CDR3 DNA is TGTGCCACCAGTGTCGGGACAGGCTACGAGCAGTACTTC. Amino acid sequence: CATSVGTGYEQYF.

This clonotype is a singleton in its sample. The gene calls are TRBV18 and TRBJ2-1; D uncertain. This CDR3 is built from 15 residues. CDR1 is KGHSH, CDR2 LQKENI, per germline. The V end was cut by 3 bases, the J end by 8 bases, with 17 bases between. CDR3 bases: TGTGCCAGCTCACCGGTCCTGAGTCCCGGGCATGAGCAGTTCTTC. Residues: CASSPVLSPGHEQFF. The full variable domain, with the rest looked up from reference TRBV18 and TRBJ2-1, is NAGVMQNPRHLVRRRGQEARLRCSPMKGHSHVYWYRQLPEEGLKFMVYLQKENIIDESGMPKERFSAEFPKEGPSILRIQQVVRGDSAAYFCASSPVLSPGHEQFFGPGTRLTVL.

J is TRBJ1-4 and V is TRBV4-1; D unclear. The germline V gene has CDR1 MGHRA and CDR2 YSYEKL. CDR3 length: 12 residues. V was shortened by 6 bases and J by 5 bases, with 7 bases between the two germline ends. CDR3 DNA sequence: TGCGCCAGCAGACAGCCGAATGAAAAACTGTTTTTT. Amino acids: CASRQPNEKLFF.

This chain connects TRBV7-9 to TRBJ1-2; D not resolved. Germline V CDR1 and CDR2: SEHNR, FQNEAQ (reference sequence). The CDR3 extends over 14 amino acids. Trimming stripped 0 bases from V and 5 bases from J, with 10 bases between. Written as DNA, the CDR3 is TGTGCCAGCAGCTTAGCAACACAGAGTTATGGCTACACCTTC. Amino acid sequence: CASSLATQSYGYTF.

The chain uses TRBV24-1 and TRBJ2-2; 8 positions match TRBD1. Germline V lookup: CDR1 KGHDR, CDR2 SFDVKD. This CDR3 contains 17 residues. V gave up 7 bases and J gave up 2 bases; unmatched junction bases: 11. The CDR3 nucleotides are TGTGCCACCAGCCTCATTCAGGACAGGGTTAACACCGGGGAGCTGTTTTTT. It specifies CATSLIQDRVNTGELFF.

The chain recombines TRBV20-1 with TRBJ2-2, with TRBD1 identical over 7 bases. The V segment lost 0 bases and the J segment 8 bases; nucleotides outside the gene matches: 9. Germline V CDR1 and CDR2: DFQATT, SNEGSKA (reference sequence). The CDR3 runs to 15 residues. CDR3 in DNA: TGCAGTGCTAGAGACCGACAGGGCCATAGAGGGGAGCTGTTTTTT. This sequence encodes CSARDRQGHRGELFF.

The chain links TRBV11-2 to TRBJ2-7; TRBD2 is a possible D gene (7 bases). This CDR3 region has 13 residues. V dropped 4 bases and J dropped 6 bases, with 13 bases sitting between them. Germline assignment: CDR1 SGHAT and CDR2 FQNNGV. CDR3 in amino acids: CASSSHRGAEQYF. The CDR3 DNA reads as TGTGCCAGCAGCTCCCACCGGGGGGCCGAGCAGTACTTC.

This chain connects TRBV29-1 to TRBJ1-2; a weak D match, TRBD1 (5 bases). V was trimmed by 4 bases and J by 6 bases, leaving 18 bases between them. Per the germline V gene, CDR1 is SQVTM and CDR2 is ANQGSEA. The CDR3 is 14 residues long. The CDR3 sequence: CSVVWGRSKDGYTF. The CDR3 nucleotides read TGCAGCGTTGTGTGGGGACGCAGTAAGGATGGCTACACCTTC.

This sequence joins TRBV16 and TRBJ2-1; D is perhaps TRBD2 (6 bases). The CDR3 length is 16 residues. The germline gives CDR1 KGHSY, CDR2 FQNENV. V was cut by 3 bases and J by 3 bases, with 15 bases left in between. CDR3 region: CASSHFLASVYNEQFF. The CDR3 region has the DNA TGTGCCAGCAGCCACTTTCTAGCGTCTGTCTACAATGAGCAGTTCTTC.

The V and J genes are TRBV9 and TRBJ2-6; 10 bases agree with TRBD1. This CDR3 contains 18 residues. The germline CDR1 and CDR2 sequences are SGDLS and YYNGEE. With V trimmed by 3 bases and J by 0 bases, 6 bases remained unmatched. The CDR3 DNA follows: TGTGCCAGCAGCGGGGACAGGGGTTTAAGCTCTGGGGCCAACGTCCTGACTTTC. Translated, it gives CASSGDRGLSSGANVLTF.

This chain links TRBV7-8 with TRBJ2-2; 8 bases are a match to TRBD2. V trimming: 3 bases; J trimming: 1 base; junction bases outside the gene matches: 7. Germline assignment: CDR1 SGHVS and CDR2 FQNEAQ. The CDR3 spans 17 residues. CDR3 nucleotide sequence: TGTGCCAGCAGCTTTTCGCCGGGACTAGTGAACACCGGGGAGCTGTTTTTT. Translated: CASSFSPGLVNTGELFF.

The V gene is TRBV25-1, the J gene TRBJ2-3, with D hard to call. The V end was cut by 6 bases, the J end by 2 bases, with 6 bases between. The CDR3 has 12 residues. The germline V gene encodes CDR1 MGHDK and CDR2 SYGVNS. In DNA, the CDR3 is TGTGCCAGCAGCCACCTCACAGATACGCAGTATTTT. It yields the protein CASSHLTDTQYF.

V usage is TRBV29-1 and J usage is TRBJ2-5, with D tentatively TRBD2 (6 bases). V was cut by 2 bases and J by 1 base, with 14 bases left in between. Germline CDR1 SQVTM, CDR2 ANQGSEA. This CDR3 has 15 residues. The CDR3 sequence: CSVELDGGFQETQYF. The CDR3 region has the DNA TGCAGCGTTGAACTTGACGGGGGATTCCAAGAGACCCAGTACTTC.